The 10 T cell receptor beta chains reported below all come from one sample, sequenced in a study of blood T cell repertoires in COVID-19 (TCRdb year 2020). The library came from the immunoSEQ multiplex PCR assay. Imported from immuneACCESS, the table was reduced by TCRdb to in-frame sequences with V and J called. These copies leave out some clones; in studies compared against another copy, an unresolved V gene accounts for under half, and the cause of the remainder is not known. The sample has about 250,000 clones on record, roughly 90% of them singletons. The ten largest clones capture around 2.3% of the sample. Input material: peripheral blood. The receptors come from an older woman with COVID-19, enrolled during active disease.

This sequence joins TRBV7-2 and TRBJ2-7; 9 bases agree with TRBD1. CDR1 and CDR2 (germline): SGHTA, FQGNSA. The V gene end was trimmed by 1 base and the J gene end by 5 bases; junction bases not matched to a gene: 9. The CDR3 runs 16 residues. The CDR3 DNA follows: TGTGCCAGCAGCTTAGTAGGGGGACAGGGCGGCGACGAGCAGTACTTC. Protein sequence: CASSLVGGQGGDEQYF. The complete variable domain, with remaining parts taken from reference TRBV7-2 and TRBJ2-7, reads GAGVSQSPSNKVTEKGKDVELRCDPISGHTALYWYRQSLGQGLEFLIYFQGNSAPDKSGLPSDRFSAERTGGSVSTLTIQRTQQEDSAVYLCASSLVGGQGGDEQYFGPGTRLTVT.

The gene calls are TRBV4-3 and TRBJ2-1; TRBD1 agrees at 7 bases. V trimming: 0 bases; J trimming: 5 bases; junction bases outside the gene matches: 4. The germline V gene has CDR1 LGHNA and CDR2 YSLEER. The CDR3 is 15 amino acids. This CDR3 reads CASSQEGTADNEQFF. The CDR3 DNA sequence: TGCGCCAGCAGCCAAGAAGGGACAGCCGACAATGAGCAGTTCTTC.

This clone appeared a few times. This sample includes further DNA sequences coding for the same CDR3. The V call is TRBV6-5, the J call TRBJ1-6; 8 bases fit TRBD1. Unmatched junction bases numbered 2, after V lost 8 bases and J lost 5 bases. This CDR3 contains 13 residues. Germline lookup yields CDR1 MNHEY and CDR2 SVGAGI. CDR3 region: CASRGQDNSPLHF. CDR3 DNA sequence: TGTGCCAGCCGGGGACAGGATAATTCACCCCTCCACTTT.

The rearrangement uses TRBV19 and TRBJ2-1, with D possibly being TRBD2 (5 bases). V dropped 6 bases and J dropped 3 bases, with 15 bases sitting between them. This CDR3 contains 15 residues. Germline V CDR1 and CDR2: LNHDA, SQIVND (reference sequence). The CDR3 spells CASRTYEGNYNEQFF. CDR3 in DNA: TGTGCCAGTAGGACCTATGAGGGAAACTACAATGAGCAGTTCTTC.

The genes are TRBV6-5 and TRBJ1-5, with D perhaps matching TRBD1 (6 bases). The length of the CDR3 is 15 residues. Looked up from germline, CDR1 is MNHEY and CDR2 is SVGAGI. Trimming shortened V by 6 bases and J by 0 bases, and 12 bases separated the two germline ends. The CDR3 DNA follows: TGTGCCAGCAGGCCGACAGGAAATAGCAATCAGCCCCAGCATTTT. Translating gives CASRPTGNSNQPQHF.

The chain employs TRBV2 and TRBJ1-6, with TRBD1 matching 8 bases. The germline gives CDR1 SNHLY, CDR2 FYNNEI. This CDR3 contains 15 residues. V was clipped by 9 bases and J by 10 bases; unmatched bases: 14. CDR3 DNA: TGTGCCAGGACCTCCGGGACAGGAGGTGGATCACCCCTCCACTTT. Its protein is CARTSGTGGGSPLHF.

The rearrangement joins TRBV9 to TRBJ2-7, with D possibly matching TRBD1 (6 bases). Trimming left V 3 bases short and J 6 bases short, with 16 bases between. The CDR3 is 14 amino acids. Germline V lookup: CDR1 SGDLS, CDR2 YYNGEE. The CDR3 reads CASSALQGLGEQYF. DNA of the CDR3: TGTGCCAGCAGCGCCTTACAGGGCTTGGGCGAGCAGTACTTC.

The chain employs TRBV5-4 and TRBJ2-5, with 7 bases lining up with TRBD2. The CDR3 sequence is 14 residues long. The J segment lost 1 base and the V segment lost 6 bases, leaving 6 bases of the junction unmatched. Germline CDR1 reads SGHNT; CDR2 reads YYREEE (reference sequence). CDR3 in amino acids: CASTSGGIQETQYF. The CDR3 DNA follows: TGTGCCAGCACTTCGGGGGGTATCCAAGAGACCCAGTACTTC.

The chain uses TRBV9 and TRBJ1-1, with D perhaps TRBD1 (5 bases). The CDR3 consists of 14 residues. Per germline, CDR1 SGDLS and CDR2 YYNGEE. V was trimmed by 0 bases and J by 5 bases, leaving 11 bases between them. DNA for the CDR3: TGTGCCAGCAGCGTAGGCGCAGGGATTACTGAAGCTTTCTTT. This codes for CASSVGAGITEAFF.

A single count supports this clone. The chain couples TRBV4-3 to TRBJ2-1; 7 nucleotides agree with TRBD1. The trim removed 4 bases at V and 13 bases at J, leaving 7 bases unmatched. The germline gives CDR1 LGHNA, CDR2 YSLEER. The CDR3 is made up of 12 amino acids. The CDR3 loop reads CASSRSTGLQFF. The CDR3 DNA reads as TGCGCCAGCAGCCGCTCGACAGGGTTACAGTTCTTC.